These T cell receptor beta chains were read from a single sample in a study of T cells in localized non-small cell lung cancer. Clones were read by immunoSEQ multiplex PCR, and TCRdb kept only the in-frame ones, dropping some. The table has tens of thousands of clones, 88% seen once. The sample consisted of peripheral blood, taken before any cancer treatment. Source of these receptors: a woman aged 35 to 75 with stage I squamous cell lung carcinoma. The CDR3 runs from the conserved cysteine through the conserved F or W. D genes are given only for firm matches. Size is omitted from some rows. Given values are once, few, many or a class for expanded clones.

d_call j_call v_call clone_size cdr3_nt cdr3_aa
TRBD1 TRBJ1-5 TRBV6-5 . TGTGCCAGCAGTTTAGGACAGGGGATTCAGCCCCAGCATTTT CASSLGQGIQPQHF
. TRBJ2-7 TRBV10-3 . TGTGCCATCACGTCCGGGGAAAACTACGAGCAGTACTTC CAITSGENYEQYF
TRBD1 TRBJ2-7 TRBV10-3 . TGTGCCATCAGTGGGACAGGGACCTCCTACGAGCAGTACTTC CAISGTGTSYEQYF
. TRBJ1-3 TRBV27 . TGTGCCAGCTCGAGGGGACTTGGAAACACCATATATTTT CASSRGLGNTIYF
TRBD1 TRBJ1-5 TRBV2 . TGTGCCAGCAGTACGGACAGGTCTGGGGTTTACAGCAATCAGCCCCAGCATTTT CASSTDRSGVYSNQPQHF
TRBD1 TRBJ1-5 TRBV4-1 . TGCGCCAGCAGCCAACCCCAGGACAGGGGCAATCAGCCCCAGCATTTT CASSQPQDRGNQPQHF
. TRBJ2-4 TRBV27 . TGTGCCAGCAGTTTACGGGGAACCAAAAACATTCAGTACTTC CASSLRGTKNIQYF
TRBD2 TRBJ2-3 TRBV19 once TGTGCCAGTAGTCTCCTCACTAGCGGGGGATACACAGATACGCAGTATTTT CASSLLTSGGYTDTQYF
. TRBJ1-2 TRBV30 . TGTGCCTGCTTTGATGGTTCTAACTATGGCTACACCTTC CACFDGSNYGYTF
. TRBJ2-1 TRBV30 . TGTGCCTGGTCAATGCTAGGGGGGAACTTAAAAGAGCAGTTCTTC CAWSMLGGNLKEQFF
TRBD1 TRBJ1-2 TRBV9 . TGTGCCAGCAGTGCTTCGGGACAGGGAGATGGCTACACCTTC CASSASGQGDGYTF
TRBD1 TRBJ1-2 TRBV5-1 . TGCGCCAGCAGCATACAGGGGACGGCTAACTATGGCTACACCTTC CASSIQGTANYGYTF
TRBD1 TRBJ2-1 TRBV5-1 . TGCGCCAGCAGCTTGGGACAGGGGTACAATGAGCAGTTCTTC CASSLGQGYNEQFF
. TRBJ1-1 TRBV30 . TGTGCCTGGAGTTACAGGAATCATAACACTGAAGCTTTCTTT CAWSYRNHNTEAFF
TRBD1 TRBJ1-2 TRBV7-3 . TGTGCCAGCAGCTTAACCCCGGGACAGGGGCCCGTCTTC CASSLTPGQGPVF
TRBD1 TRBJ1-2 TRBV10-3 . TGTGCCATCAGTGAGTCGGCCGGGACAGGGAATTTTAACTATGGCTACACCTTC CAISESAGTGNFNYGYTF
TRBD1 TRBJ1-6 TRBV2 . TGTGCCAGCAGTGCCCGGGGACAGGGTCTCAATTCACCCCTCCACTTT CASSARGQGLNSPLHF
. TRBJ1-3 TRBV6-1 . TGTGCCAGCAGTGAAATTGAGAGGGGCGCGGGAGGAAACACCATATATTTT CASSEIERGAGGNTIYF
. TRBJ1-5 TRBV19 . TGTGCCAGTAGTATAGGCGCGAGCAATCAGCCCCAGCATTTT CASSIGASNQPQHF
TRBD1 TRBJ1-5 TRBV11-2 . TGTGCCAGCAGCTCAGGGGGCGGTCAGCCCCAGCATTTT CASSSGGGQPQHF
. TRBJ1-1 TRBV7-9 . TGTGCCAGCAGCTTTCAGGGGACTCGTACCACTGAAGCTTTCTTT CASSFQGTRTTEAFF
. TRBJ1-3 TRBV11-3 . TGTGCCAGTACGGGAAACACCATATATTTT CASTGNTIYF
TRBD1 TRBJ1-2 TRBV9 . TGTGCCAGCAGCGTGGATGGGACAGGGGAAGGCTACACCTTC CASSVDGTGEGYTF
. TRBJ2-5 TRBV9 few TGTGCCAGCAGCGTAGCCCCCGGGCATCAAGAGACCCAGTACTTC CASSVAPGHQETQYF
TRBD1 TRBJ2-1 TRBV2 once TGTGCCAGCCACCAGGGGGTATCCTACAATGAGCAGTTCTTC CASHQGVSYNEQFF
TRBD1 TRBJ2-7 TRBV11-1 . TGTGCCAGCAGCTTAGGTCAGGGGGCGGCCTACGAGCAGTACTTC CASSLGQGAAYEQYF
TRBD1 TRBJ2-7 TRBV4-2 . TGTGCCAGCAGCCAAGGGTCTAGAGACAGGGGAGGCGAGCAGTACTTC CASSQGSRDRGGEQYF
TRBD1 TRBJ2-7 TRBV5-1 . TGCGCCAGCAGCTGGGGACAGGGGGACGAGCAGTACTTC CASSWGQGDEQYF
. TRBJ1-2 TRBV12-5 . TGTGCTAGTGGTTGGTCGAGAGCGGCCAATCATGGCTACACCTTC CASGWSRAANHGYTF
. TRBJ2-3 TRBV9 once TGTGCCAGCAGCGTAGAAGGATGGGGTACAGATACGCAGTATTTT CASSVEGWGTDTQYF
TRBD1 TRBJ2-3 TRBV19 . TGTGCCAGTAGCACAGGGGGATACACAGATACGCAGTATTTT CASSTGGYTDTQYF
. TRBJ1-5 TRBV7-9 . TGTGCCAGCAGCGGGGGACGGACCAATCAGCCCCAGCATTTT CASSGGRTNQPQHF
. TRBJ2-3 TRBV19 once TGTGCCAGTAGTATTGGAGGGGCAGATACGCAGTATTTT CASSIGGADTQYF
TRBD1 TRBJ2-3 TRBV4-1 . TGCGCCAGCAACCCCGGACAGGGGGGCACAGATACGCAGTATTTT CASNPGQGGTDTQYF
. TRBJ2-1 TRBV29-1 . TGCAGCGTTGGACGTGGGCAGAGCTCCTACAATGAGCAGTTCTTC CSVGRGQSSYNEQFF
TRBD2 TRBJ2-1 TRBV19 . TGTGCCAGTAGTATCGGGACTAGAGATGAGCAGTTCTTC CASSIGTRDEQFF
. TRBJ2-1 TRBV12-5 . TGTGCTAGTGGCCAGGGACTGCAGCGGGAGCAGTTCTTC CASGQGLQREQFF
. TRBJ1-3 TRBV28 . TGTGCCAGCAGTCTTGGGGGGGTAAGAAACACCATATATTTT CASSLGGVRNTIYF
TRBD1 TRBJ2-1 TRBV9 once TGTGCCAGCAGCGTATCCCACTTGACAGGGCTCAATGAGCAGTTCTTC CASSVSHLTGLNEQFF
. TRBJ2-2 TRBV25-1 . TGTGCCAGCAGTGACGGGGGTACCACCGGGGAGCTGTTTTTT CASSDGGTTGELFF
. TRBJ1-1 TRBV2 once TGTGCCAGCCATCGGGGGGATACTGAAGCTTTCTTT CASHRGDTEAFF
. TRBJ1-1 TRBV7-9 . TGTGCCAGCAGCTTCGGACAGATGAACACTGAAGCTTTCTTT CASSFGQMNTEAFF
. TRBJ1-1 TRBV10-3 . TGTGCCATCAGTTTTAACTTGAACACTGAAGCTTTCTTT CAISFNLNTEAFF
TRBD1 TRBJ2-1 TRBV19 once TGTGCCAGTCGGACAGGGAACACCTACAATGAGCAGTTCTTC CASRTGNTYNEQFF
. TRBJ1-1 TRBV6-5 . TGTGCCACACAGAGTTCAGGGGTCGGCACTGAAGCTTTCTTT CATQSSGVGTEAFF
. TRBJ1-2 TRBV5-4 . TGTGCCAGCAGCCCCCGCGGGGGGCTCTATGGCTACACCTTC CASSPRGGLYGYTF
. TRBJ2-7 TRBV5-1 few TGCGCCAGCAGCTTGGATGGGACTCCCGTCTACGAGCAGTACTTC CASSLDGTPVYEQYF
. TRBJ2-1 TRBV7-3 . TGTGCCAGCAGCTACGAGGACCCGAGCTCCTACAATGAGCAGTTCTTC CASSYEDPSSYNEQFF
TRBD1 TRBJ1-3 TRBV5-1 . TGCGCCAGCAGCTTAGGGACAGGGGGTAGCTCAAGCTCTGGAAACACCATATATTTT CASSLGTGGSSSSGNTIYF
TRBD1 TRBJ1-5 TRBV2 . TGTGCCAGCAGCTCCGGACAGGGCTATCAGCCCCAGCATTTT CASSSGQGYQPQHF
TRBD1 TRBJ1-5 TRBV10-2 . TGCGCCAGCAGTGAATACAGGGGACAGCCCCAGCATTTT CASSEYRGQPQHF
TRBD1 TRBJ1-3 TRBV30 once TGTGCCTGGAGTGTAACAGGGGCTGGAAACACCATATATTTT CAWSVTGAGNTIYF
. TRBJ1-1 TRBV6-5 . TGTGCCAGCAGTTACTCGGGGGGACTCCTGAACACTGAAGCTTTCTTT CASSYSGGLLNTEAFF
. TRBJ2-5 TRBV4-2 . TGTGCCAGCAGCCAGGACAGTCAAGAGACCCAGTACTTC CASSQDSQETQYF
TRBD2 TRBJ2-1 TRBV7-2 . TGTGCCAGCAGCTTAGCGCTGGGCGGGGGTCGGAATGAGCAGTTCTTC CASSLALGGGRNEQFF
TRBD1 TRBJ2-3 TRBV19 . TGTGCCAGTAGTATAGACAGGGGGAGCACAGATACGCAGTATTTT CASSIDRGSTDTQYF
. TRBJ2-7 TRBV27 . TGTGCCAGCAGTTTATCAACTGGATCCTACGAGCAGTACTTC CASSLSTGSYEQYF
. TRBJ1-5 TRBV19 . TGTGCCAGTAGTATGAGGTGGGGCAGGGATAATCAGCCCCAGCATTTT CASSMRWGRDNQPQHF
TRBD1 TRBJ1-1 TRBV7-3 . TGTGCCAGCAGCTTAAGGTACAGGGGGGACACTGAAGCTTTCTTT CASSLRYRGDTEAFF